This T cell receptor (beta chain) was observed in a study of tumor-infiltrating lymphocytes in primary liver carcinoma. About the research overall: Tumors were stage T1-T3 N0M0, roughly 4.2 to 11 cm across.

Note on this clonotype: Its antigen is not known. A junction boundary mismatches the germline segment, possibly from a read error.

The CDR3 loop spans 13 amino acids. The germline V gene has CDR1 SGHAT and CDR2 FQNNGV. Priming with a constant-region primer yielded TCR beta cDNA from 450 to 600 ng total RNA. ARM-PCR, slightly modified, supplied the TCR beta libraries through three nested multiplex PCR rounds. Forward primers for TRBV1-TRBV30 and a C-beta reverse primer served the first two PCR rounds, at about 10 cycles each. TCRdb itself ran the multiplex PCR reads through MiXCR, one entry per CDR3 protein. The sample lists tens of thousands of distinct CDR3 sequences, over 60% occurring once. Investigators took RNA and DNA out together from roughly 21-30 mg of unsorted bulk tissue. Tumor samples all exceeded 75% viable tumor cells. Study outcomes and limitations: Only about 7.5-25% of top clones were detected in all five tumor regions. Significantly greater top-250-clone fractions characterized tumors relative to blood (p = 0.039).

This chain connects TRBV11-2 to TRBJ2-2, with D possibly matching TRBD1 (6 bases). This sequence originates from a woman in her twenties or thirties with primary liver carcinoma and hepatitis B virus infection. The sample consisted of liver tumor tissue from sampling region 1. This sample's subset: tumor region T1, superior pole. CDR3 sequence (DNA): TGTGCCAACAGCTTAAGGGGGACCGGGGAGCTGTTTTTT. Its protein is CANSLRGTGELFF.